These T cell receptor beta chains were read from a single sample in a study of cytomegalovirus exposure and HLA in healthy donors. Profiled with immunoSEQ multiplex PCR; TCRdb holds only in-frame clones, not every one. Among about 210,000 clones listed, roughly 82% were seen once. The material sequenced was PBMCs. The receptors derive from a man in his forties or fifties in good health and CMV-seropositive. Both conserved end residues are part of each CDR3. The D gene is left open where the match is weak. The size of a clone is reported for some rows only, either as once, few or many, or as a class for expanded clones.

V gene,J gene,clone size,D gene,CDR3 DNA,CDR3 protein
TRBV6-1,TRBJ2-5,few,-,TGTGCCAGCAGTGTACGGGGTCGAGAGACCCAGTACTTC,CASSVRGRETQYF
TRBV19,TRBJ2-2,-,TRBD2,TGTGCCACGGTAGCGGGAATGAACACCGGGGAGCTGTTTTTT,CATVAGMNTGELFF
TRBV5-1,TRBJ2-1,-,TRBD2,TGCGCCAGCAGCTGGGGGACTAGCGGATACAATGAGCAGTTCTTC,CASSWGTSGYNEQFF
TRBV4-2,TRBJ2-2,-,-,TGTGCCAGCAGCCAAGATGGGCTCCCCACCGGGGAGCTGTTTTTT,CASSQDGLPTGELFF
TRBV29-1,TRBJ2-3,-,TRBD2,TGCAGCGTGAGACTAGCGGGGCAAGCGACAGATACGCAGTATTTT,CSVRLAGQATDTQYF
TRBV27,TRBJ2-7,-,-,TGTGCCAGCAGTACCGACGGGGATTCCTACGAGCAGTACTTC,CASSTDGDSYEQYF
TRBV7-2,TRBJ1-2,-,-,TGTGCCAGCAGCTCGTGGGGGGGACGAGGCTACACCTTC,CASSSWGGRGYTF
TRBV12-2,TRBJ2-5,-,-,TGTGCAAGTCGCTTAGCAGGACTAGCGATGGACTTC,CASRLAGLAMDF
TRBV7-2,TRBJ2-5,-,-,TGTGCCAGCAGCAACAGTGCGACCCAGTACTTC,CASSNSATQYF
TRBV5-4,TRBJ2-1,-,TRBD1,TGTGCCAGTAACCTCCGAGACAGGGACTACAATGAGCAGTTCTTC,CASNLRDRDYNEQFF
TRBV13,TRBJ1-2,-,-,TGTGCCAGCAGCAACAGGGTCGGCTATGGCTACACCTTC,CASSNRVGYGYTF
TRBV25-1,TRBJ2-7,-,TRBD1,TGTGCCAGCAGTGGCGACAGGGGTTACGAGCAGTACTTC,CASSGDRGYEQYF
TRBV4-2,TRBJ2-7,once,-,TGTGCCAGCAGCCAAGTAGGAGGGGTTACCTACGAGCAGTACTTC,CASSQVGGVTYEQYF
TRBV7-9,TRBJ1-1,-,TRBD1,TGTGCCAGCAGCTGGCGGGACAGTGAAGCTTTCTTT,CASSWRDSEAFF
TRBV9,TRBJ2-7,-,TRBD2,TGTGCCAGCAGCGTAGGGCGGGAGGGCTACGAGCAGTACTTC,CASSVGREGYEQYF
TRBV7-9,TRBJ1-5,-,TRBD1,TGTGCCAGCAGCTTAGCCGGGACAGAGAGCAATCAGCCCCAGCATTTT,CASSLAGTESNQPQHF
TRBV7-6,TRBJ2-5,few,-,TGTGCCAGCAGCCCCGACGGCGGGCCACAAGAGACCCAGTACTTC,CASSPDGGPQETQYF
TRBV6-1,TRBJ2-1,-,TRBD1,TGTGCCAGCAGTGACAGGGGGAGCTCCTACAATGAGCAGTTCTTC,CASSDRGSSYNEQFF
TRBV6-5,TRBJ1-5,once,-,TGTGCCAGCGGGCGACCGGCAGAGCCCCAGCATTTT,CASGRPAEPQHF
TRBV6-5,TRBJ2-1,-,TRBD2,TGTGCCAGCAGTTCAGCGGGAGAGTTTACAATGAGGCAGTTCTTC,CASSSAGEFTMRQFF
TRBV27,TRBJ1-3,-,-,TGTGCCAGCAGTTTAAGGGGGTTCGGAAACACCATATATTTT,CASSLRGFGNTIYF
TRBV7-9,TRBJ2-2,-,TRBD2,TGTGCCAGCAGTCCCGGGACTAGCGGGAAGGGGGCCCGCGGGGAGCTGTTTTTT,CASSPGTSGKGARGELFF
TRBV10-3,TRBJ2-7,-,TRBD1,TGTGCCATCAGTCCCCGGACAGGGGGCTACGAGCAGTACTTC,CAISPRTGGYEQYF
TRBV11-2,TRBJ2-6,-,-,TGTGCCAGCGGTTTCTACTCTGGGGCCAACGTCCTGACTTTC,CASGFYSGANVLTF
TRBV2,TRBJ1-5,-,-,TGTGCCAGCAGTGACTGGGGGGGCGGTAATCAGCCCCAGCATTTT,CASSDWGGGNQPQHF
TRBV6-6,TRBJ1-2,-,-,TGTGCCAGCAGTTACAAACTCATCGGGGACTATGGCTACACCTTC,CASSYKLIGDYGYTF
TRBV5-1,TRBJ1-1,-,-,TGCGCCAGCAGCTCGGCGGTCTCGAACACTGAAGCTTTCTTT,CASSSAVSNTEAFF
TRBV2,TRBJ1-1,-,TRBD1,TGTGCCAGCAGTACACAGGGGGACACTGAAGCTTTCTTT,CASSTQGDTEAFF
TRBV27,TRBJ2-1,few,TRBD2,TGTGCCACCTTGCGAAGCGGGAATTACAATGAGCAGTTCTTC,CATLRSGNYNEQFF
TRBV27,TRBJ2-4,-,-,TGTGCCAGCGGGCCTAGCTTGGAGGTACTAGCCAAAAACATTCAGTACTTC,CASGPSLEVLAKNIQYF
TRBV7-8,TRBJ2-3,-,-,TGTGCCAGCACCTCGGAACGGGAGAGCGATCAAAAGGATACGCAGTATTTT,CASTSERESDQKDTQYF
TRBV27,TRBJ1-2,once,-,TGTGCCAGCATACAACAGGGTCAGGGCTACACCTTC,CASIQQGQGYTF
TRBV19,TRBJ1-5,-,TRBD1,TGTGCCAGTAGTCAAATGTGGACAGGAGGGGCACCTTATAGCAATCAGCCCCAGCATTTT,CASSQMWTGGAPYSNQPQHF
TRBV2,TRBJ2-1,once,TRBD2,TGTGCCAGCAGTGAAACGGGACTAGGGGGCAATGAGCAGTTCTTC,CASSETGLGGNEQFF
TRBV6-1,TRBJ2-7,-,-,TGTGCCAGCGACCGGGAGTCCTACGAGCAGTACTTC,CASDRESYEQYF
TRBV30,TRBJ2-3,-,-,TGTGCCTGGAGGACACCGGGCACAGATACGCAGTATTTT,CAWRTPGTDTQYF
TRBV10-1,TRBJ2-5,-,-,TGCGCCAGCAGTGAGTCACCAGGCCAAGAGACCCAGTACTTC,CASSESPGQETQYF
TRBV5-4,TRBJ2-7,-,-,TGTGCCAGCAGCTTGGCAGGTTCCAGCTCCTACGAGCAGTACTTC,CASSLAGSSSYEQYF
TRBV6-5,TRBJ2-7,once,TRBD1,TGTGCCAGCAGAACACGGGACAGGGGTTACGAGCAGTACTTC,CASRTRDRGYEQYF
TRBV27,TRBJ2-7,-,TRBD1,TGTGCCAGCAGTGACCGACAGGGACACGAGCAGTACTTC,CASSDRQGHEQYF
TRBV19,TRBJ1-5,-,-,TGTGCCAGTAGTATAGACCCTGGGGGGTCGCCCCAGCATTTT,CASSIDPGGSPQHF
TRBV7-6,TRBJ2-3,-,-,TGTGCCAGCAGCCCCCAGGCTGATACGCAGTATTTT,CASSPQADTQYF
TRBV30,TRBJ2-4,-,-,TGTGCCTGGAGTGCAGATGGCAAAAACATTCAGTACTTC,CAWSADGKNIQYF
TRBV6-1,TRBJ1-5,-,TRBD1,TGTGCCAGCACCCCCCGGGACAGTAGCAATCAGCCCCAGCATTTT,CASTPRDSSNQPQHF
TRBV28,TRBJ1-2,-,TRBD1,TGTGCCAGCAGTTTGTCAGGGACAGGGGGCGCGTATGGCTACACCTTC,CASSLSGTGGAYGYTF
TRBV6-1,TRBJ1-1,-,TRBD1,TGTGCCAGCAGAGACAGGGGGCGATTCAACACTGAAGCTTTCTTT,CASRDRGRFNTEAFF
TRBV18,TRBJ2-5,once,-,TGTGCCAGCTCACCACTAGGGAGGGAGACCCAGTACTTC,CASSPLGRETQYF
TRBV6-1,TRBJ1-5,-,TRBD1,TGTGCCAGCAGTGTAGGGACAGGGCAAGGGCAGCCCCAGCATTTT,CASSVGTGQGQPQHF
TRBV19,TRBJ1-2,many,-,TGTGCCAGTACCCCACCTGGGGGCAGGGAACCCGGCTACACCTTC,CASTPPGGREPGYTF
TRBV4-1,TRBJ2-2,-,-,TGCGCCAGCAGCCCGGTTTCAGGAGGAAAGGAAACCGGGGAGCTGTTTTTT,CASSPVSGGKETGELFF